The 30 T cell receptor beta chains given below trace back to one sample, sequenced in a study of cytomegalovirus exposure and HLA in healthy donors. TCRdb's copy holds only in-frame clones and misses some; the assay was immunoSEQ multiplex PCR. This repertoire shows about 110,000 clones, about 88% found once; its top ten account for around 3.6%. The sequenced sample was PBMCs. The receptors shown here come from a woman between 18 and 29 years old in good health and CMV-seropositive.

The rearrangement joins TRBV23-1 to TRBJ2-3, with 16 bases fitting TRBD2. TRBV23-1 belongs to the ORF category, with a function that is uncertain. This CDR3 is 19 amino acids long. V trimming: 1 base; J trimming: 7 bases; junction bases outside the gene matches: 11. The CDR3 is CASSQYFQGLAGGLHTQYF. For the CDR3, the DNA is TGCGCCAGCAGTCAATATTTCCAGGGACTAGCGGGAGGGTTACATACGCAGTATTTT.

The rearrangement uses TRBV25-1 and TRBJ1-5; tentatively, D is TRBD1 (5 bases). CDR3 length: 17 residues. Trimming pared 1 base from V and 1 base from J, leaving 14 bases between. Looked up from germline, CDR1 is MGHDK and CDR2 is SYGVNS. The CDR3 spells CASSEWGRPSSNQPQHF. In DNA form, the CDR3 reads TGTGCCAGCAGTGAATGGGGGAGGCCCTCGAGCAATCAGCCCCAGCATTTT.

The genes are TRBV29-1 and TRBJ1-2; no firm D call. The CDR3 totals 10 residues. Deletions cut 7 bases from V and 8 bases from J, with 11 bases between. CDR1 and CDR2 (germline): SQVTM, ANQGSEA. CDR3 in DNA: TGCAGCGCTACTTCTAGGGGCTACACCTTC. This codes for CSATSRGYTF.

The rearrangement uses TRBV5-1 and TRBJ2-7, with 10 bases identical to TRBD2. With V trimmed by 0 bases and J by 0 bases, 6 bases remained unmatched. This CDR3 comprises 17 residues. Per germline, CDR1 SGHRS and CDR2 YFSETQ. The CDR3 DNA follows: TGCGCCAGCAGCTTGGTCCTAGCGGGGGCCAACTCCTACGAGCAGTACTTC. Residues: CASSLVLAGANSYEQYF.

The rearrangement links TRBV29-1 to TRBJ1-1, with D perhaps TRBD1 (5 bases). There are 14 residues in the CDR3. In germline, CDR1 is SQVTM, CDR2 ANQGSEA. With 4 bases removed from V and 4 bases from J, the gap between germline ends came to 16 bases. The CDR3: CSVVFQGKATEAFF. The CDR3 DNA follows: TGCAGCGTTGTCTTTCAGGGAAAGGCCACTGAAGCTTTCTTT.

This chain uses TRBV6-1 with TRBJ2-4; D call uncertain. In germline, CDR1 is MNHNS, CDR2 SASEGT. V gave up 3 bases and J gave up 0 bases, with 9 bases separating them. This CDR3 contains 15 residues. Written as DNA, the CDR3 is TGTGCCAGCAGTGATGTCCCCCTAGCCAAAAACATTCAGTACTTC. Translation gives CASSDVPLAKNIQYF.

The chain uses TRBV9 and TRBJ2-2; 9 bases agree with TRBD1. Germline loops: CDR1 SGDLS, CDR2 YYNGEE. The CDR3 has 16 residues. V dropped 0 bases and J dropped 3; count of bases not matched to a gene: 3. The CDR3 spells CASSVATGGYTGELFF. The CDR3 bases are TGTGCCAGCAGCGTAGCGACAGGGGGATACACCGGGGAGCTGTTTTTT.

This sequence joins TRBV28 and TRBJ2-2; D is possibly TRBD1 (7 bases). There are 16 residues in the CDR3. Trimming shortened V by 2 bases and J by 6 bases, and 16 bases separated the two germline ends. The V gene's germline CDR1 is MDHEN and CDR2 SYDVKM. CDR3 in amino acids: CASSLLSTGEAGELFF. The CDR3 DNA reads as TGTGCCAGCAGTTTACTTTCAACAGGGGAGGCCGGGGAGCTGTTTTTT.

This clone has only a few counts. This rearrangement joins TRBV6-5 to TRBJ1-2, with TRBD1 as a possible D gene (5 bases). CDR3 size: 15 residues. Per germline, CDR1 MNHEY and CDR2 SVGAGI. V was shortened by 7 bases and J by 10 bases, with 25 bases between the two germline ends. DNA for the CDR3: TGTGCCAGCATCCAGGCGGGGCAGGGCCATATTACCTACACCTTC. It translates to CASIQAGQGHITYTF.

The chain links TRBV15 to TRBJ1-2; the match to TRBD1 covers 7 bases. After removal of 2 bases from V and 3 bases from J, the junction contained 3 bases not matched to a gene. This CDR3 has 14 residues. The germline V gene encodes CDR1 LNHNV and CDR2 YYDKDF (reference sequence). CDR3 in amino acids: CATSRHDRDYGYTF. Here the CDR3 DNA reads TGTGCCACCAGCAGACACGACAGGGACTATGGCTACACCTTC.

The chain carries TRBV6-1 and TRBJ2-6; D call uncertain. CDR3 length: 14 residues. Trimming removed 7 bases at V and 1 base at J, with 8 bases between. Germline V CDR1 and CDR2: MNHNS, SASEGT. The CDR3 DNA is TGTGCCAGCACCCCGCGATCTGGGGCCAACGTCCTGACTTTC. Amino acid sequence: CASTPRSGANVLTF.

This clone was picked up one time. The rearrangement joins TRBV5-1 to TRBJ2-2; 14 positions agree with TRBD2. Trimming at V came to 6 bases and at J to 4 bases, leaving 8 bases not matched to a gene. The CDR3 has 17 residues. The germline CDR1 and CDR2 sequences are SGHRS and YFSETQ. CDR3 protein: CASTSGTSGRLTGELFF. The CDR3 DNA is TGCGCCAGCACCTCCGGGACTAGCGGGAGACTCACCGGGGAGCTGTTTTTT.

This chain connects TRBV14 to TRBJ2-5; D might be TRBD2 (5 bases). Germline V CDR1 and CDR2: SGHDN, FVKESK. This CDR3 comprises 13 residues. V was trimmed by 1 base and J by 5 bases, leaving 8 bases between them. The CDR3 here is CASSQAGGETQYF. The CDR3 DNA sequence: TGTGCCAGCAGCCAAGCGGGCGGGGAGACCCAGTACTTC.

The chain has TRBV30 and TRBJ1-2; D remains unclear. V shed 0 bases and J shed 2 bases, with 7 bases lying between them. This CDR3 is built from 13 residues. CDR1 GTSNPN and CDR2 SVGIG come from the germline V gene (reference sequence). The CDR3 DNA reads TGTGCCTGGAGTGTAAGCTCGAACTATGGCTACACCTTC. Its protein product is CAWSVSSNYGYTF.

The gene calls are TRBV2 and TRBJ1-1; D is unresolved. Germline CDR1 reads SNHLY; CDR2 reads FYNNEI. The ends were cut back, 1 base at V and 0 bases at J, with 12 bases in the middle. The CDR3 has 16 residues. Here the CDR3 reads CASSEVGVHLNTEAFF. The CDR3 DNA follows: TGTGCCAGCAGTGAAGTCGGGGTACACTTGAACACTGAAGCTTTCTTT.

This clone was detected a few times. This chain joins TRBV2 and TRBJ1-1; possible D gene TRBD1, 6 bases. Trimming pared 8 bases from V and 3 bases from J, leaving 13 bases between. The germline V gene has CDR1 SNHLY and CDR2 FYNNEI. The CDR3 extends over 13 amino acids. In nucleotides, the CDR3 is TGTGCCAGCGCAGGGCCAGGGGACACTGAAGCTTTCTTT. Translated, it gives CASAGPGDTEAFF.

This sequence joins TRBV5-1 and TRBJ1-6, with 9 nucleotides matching TRBD1. Losses at the gene ends were 3 bases for V and 5 bases for J; bases not matched to a gene: 6. Germline V CDR1 and CDR2: SGHRS, YFSETQ. CDR3 length equals 16 residues. The CDR3 here is CASSSDRGTDNSPLHF. CDR3 DNA sequence: TGCGCCAGCAGCTCAGACAGGGGGACCGATAATTCACCCCTCCACTTT.

The V and J genes are TRBV29-1 and TRBJ1-2; 9 nucleotides match TRBD1. CDR1 and CDR2 from the germline V gene are SQVTM and ANQGSEA. The CDR3 totals 14 residues. Trimming took 5 bases from V and 6 from J; bases not matched to a gene: 10. CDR3 DNA sequence: TGCAGCGTTCGCATAACCGGGACAGGGCATGGCTACACCTTC. It translates to CSVRITGTGHGYTF.

The chain is built from TRBV5-8 and TRBJ2-3, with 12 bases aligning to TRBD2. Germline CDR1 reads SGHTS; CDR2 reads YDEGEE. Trimming cost V 5 bases and J 5 bases; bases outside gene matches: 3. The CDR3 totals 14 residues. CDR3 coding DNA: TGTGCCAGCAGTAAGGGACTAGCGGGAGATACGCAGTATTTT. Translating it yields CASSKGLAGDTQYF. The whole variable domain, filled in from reference TRBV5-8 and TRBJ2-3, reads EAGVTQSPTHLIKTRGQQATLRCSPISGHTSVYWYQQALGLGLQFLLWYDEGEERNRGNFPPRFSGRQFPNYSSELNVNALELEDSALYLCASSKGLAGDTQYFGPGTRLTVL.

The chain uses TRBV7-2 and TRBJ2-7; 11 nucleotides match TRBD2. Germline CDR1 SGHTA, CDR2 FQGNSA. This CDR3 comprises 14 residues. With 2 bases clipped from V and 3 bases from J, the junction kept 0 bases outside the gene matches. This CDR3 reads CASSLLAGGYEQYF. CDR3 DNA sequence: TGTGCCAGCAGCTTACTAGCGGGGGGCTACGAGCAGTACTTC. Together with reference TRBV7-2 and TRBJ2-7, the CDR3 gives the full variable domain: GAGVSQSPSNKVTEKGKDVELRCDPISGHTALYWYRQSLGQGLEFLIYFQGNSAPDKSGLPSDRFSAERTGGSVSTLTIQRTQQEDSAVYLCASSLLAGGYEQYFGPGTRLTVT.

The chain links TRBV9 to TRBJ1-3; TRBD1 might be the D (6 bases). From germline, CDR1 is SGDLS and CDR2 YYNGEE. The length of the CDR3 is 16 residues. Trimming left V 1 base short and J 0 bases short, with 11 bases between. The CDR3 region is CASSVIGGISGNTIYF. Written as DNA, the CDR3 is TGTGCCAGCAGCGTAATAGGGGGAATCTCTGGAAACACCATATATTTT.

This clone showed up just once. This chain uses TRBV6-5 with TRBJ1-2, with a possible D match to TRBD1 (6 bases). Trimming left V 6 bases short and J 7 bases short, with 15 bases between. The V gene's germline CDR1 is MNHEY and CDR2 SVGAGI. The CDR3 is made up of 13 amino acids. CDR3 sequence: CASRPDRSSGYTF. CDR3 sequence (DNA): TGTGCCAGCAGACCCGACAGGAGCAGTGGCTACACCTTC.

V and J are TRBV2 and TRBJ1-1; D gene ambiguous. The CDR3 loop spans 12 amino acids. V was trimmed by 7 bases and J by 5 bases, leaving 11 bases between them. Germline lookup yields CDR1 SNHLY and CDR2 FYNNEI. Here the CDR3 DNA reads TGTGCCAGCACCAGCGCGAAGACTGAAGCTTTCTTT. Translating it yields CASTSAKTEAFF.

This chain links TRBV10-2 with TRBJ2-2, with 10 positions matching TRBD2. The CDR3 has 15 residues. The junction had 5 bases not matched to a gene; V was cut back by 6 bases and J by 4 bases. Germline CDR1 reads WSHSY; CDR2 reads SAAADI. Here the CDR3 reads CASSRAGGTTGELFF. CDR3 DNA sequence: TGCGCCAGCAGCAGAGCGGGAGGGACCACCGGGGAGCTGTTTTTT.

The count of this clone is one. The genes are TRBV9 and TRBJ2-7; maybe TRBD1 (7 bases). Trimming removed 7 bases at V and 9 bases at J, with 20 bases between. Per the germline V gene, CDR1 is SGDLS and CDR2 is YYNGEE. This CDR3 is 13 amino acids long. The DNA for the CDR3 is TGTGCCAGCTCGAAAGACACGGAGGGGGCGCAGTACTTC. This translates into CASSKDTEGAQYF.

The V call is TRBV28, the J call TRBJ2-7; 7 bases map to TRBD2. V was pared by 5 bases and J by 0 bases, with 7 bases of the junction left unmatched. The V gene's germline CDR1 is MDHEN and CDR2 SYDVKM. This CDR3 has 15 residues. As DNA, the CDR3 is TGTGCCAGCAGTCCTAGCGGCCCAAGCTCCTACGAGCAGTACTTC. The encoded protein is CASSPSGPSSYEQYF.

In its sample, this clone was seen once. CDR3: CATSRDPDRGETQYF. The CDR3 nucleotides are TGTGCCACCAGCAGAGACCCCGACAGGGGAGAGACCCAGTACTTC. This chain uses TRBV15 with TRBJ2-5; 8 positions agree with TRBD1. V was clipped by 0 bases and J by 4 bases; unmatched bases: 4. Germline CDR1 is LNHNV and CDR2 is YYDKDF (reference sequence). CDR3 size: 15 residues.

This clone was observed a few times. The rearrangement joins TRBV6-4 to TRBJ2-3; TRBD2 matches 8 bases. V lost 2 bases, J lost 1 base, and 2 bases stayed unmatched. CDR1 and CDR2 (germline): MRHNA, SNTAGT. This CDR3 region has 15 residues. The CDR3 here is CASSDKAGGTDTQYF. The CDR3 region has the DNA TGTGCCAGCAGTGACAAAGCGGGAGGCACAGATACGCAGTATTTT.

CDR3 in DNA: TGTGCCAGCAGTTTGACAGGGGCGAACTATGGCTACACCTTC. It is translated as CASSLTGANYGYTF. The chain couples TRBV28 to TRBJ1-2; TRBD1 matches 8 bases. The CDR3 runs 14 residues. The germline gives CDR1 MDHEN, CDR2 SYDVKM. J lost 2 bases, V lost 3 bases, and 2 bases had no gene match.

CDR3 nucleotide sequence: TGTGCCAGCACCCTAGGACCCTCGGTGCCCTACGAGCAGTACTTC. It is translated as CASTLGPSVPYEQYF. V and J are TRBV13 and TRBJ2-7; D ambiguous. This CDR3 has 15 residues. The germline CDR1 and CDR2 sequences are PRHDT and FYEKMQ (reference sequence). V shed 7 bases and J shed 2 bases, with 18 bases lying between them.